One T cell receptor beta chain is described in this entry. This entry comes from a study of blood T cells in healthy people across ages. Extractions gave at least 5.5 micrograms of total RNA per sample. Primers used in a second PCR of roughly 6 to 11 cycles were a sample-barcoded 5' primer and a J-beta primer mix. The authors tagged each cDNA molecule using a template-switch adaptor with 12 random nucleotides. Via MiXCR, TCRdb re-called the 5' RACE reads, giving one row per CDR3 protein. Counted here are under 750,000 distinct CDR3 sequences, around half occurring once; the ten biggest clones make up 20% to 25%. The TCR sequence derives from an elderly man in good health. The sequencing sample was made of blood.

The CDR3 loop is CASTLAGPTGELFF. The CDR3 DNA is TGTGCCAGCACCCTAGCGGGACCCACCGGGGAGCTGTTTTTT. The V and J genes are TRBV6-2 or TRBV6-3 and TRBJ2-2; TRBD2 matches 9 bases. Germline loops: CDR1 MNHEY, CDR2 SVGEGT. The junction had 4 bases not matched to a gene; V was cut back by 7 bases and J by 4 bases. The CDR3 runs to 14 residues.